The T cell receptor (beta chain) described here comes from a study of T cell responses to AZD1222 COVID-19 vaccine. The germline gives CDR1 SGHAT, CDR2 FQNNGV. After removal of 0 bases from V and 0 bases from J, the junction contained 0 bases not matched to a gene. This CDR3 contains 15 residues. Findings and limits, study-wide: Vaccine-associated CD4 TCRs ranged over spike, dominating at 160-218 and 743-854. Donor demographics were predominantly white British with a female majority; clonal diversity may be underestimated. Sampling that yielded the repertoires occurred only after the peak T cell response. The study reported that nearly half of spike-specific TCRs target unmutated variant regions.

A single count supports this clone. Its target is unknown. The repertoire was sequenced with immunoSEQ multiplex PCR; TCRdb's copy has only in-frame clones and lacks some. The sample has approximately 120,000 clones; more than 80% are singletons. This receptor was taken from an adult in good health. The chain links TRBV11-2 to TRBJ2-7; TRBD2 agrees at 9 bases. This sample comprised peripheral blood, obtained on day 0 of AZD1222 vaccination. The CDR3 DNA reads TGTGCCAGCAGCTTAGATAGCGGGAGCTCCTACGAGCAGTACTTC. Its translation is CASSLDSGSSYEQYF.